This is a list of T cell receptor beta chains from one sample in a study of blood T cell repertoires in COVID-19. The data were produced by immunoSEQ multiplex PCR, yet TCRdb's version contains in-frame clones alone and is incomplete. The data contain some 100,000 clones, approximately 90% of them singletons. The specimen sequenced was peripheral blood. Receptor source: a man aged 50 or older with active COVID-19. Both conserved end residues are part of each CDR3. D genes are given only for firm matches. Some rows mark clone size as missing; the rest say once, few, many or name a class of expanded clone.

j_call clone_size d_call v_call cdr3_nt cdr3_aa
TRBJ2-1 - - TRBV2 TGTGCCAGCAGTGACAGGCCCCTCTACAATGAGCAGTTCTTC CASSDRPLYNEQFF
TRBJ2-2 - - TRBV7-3 TGTGCCAGCAGCTTAACGGGCAGGAACACCGGGGAGCTGTTTTTT CASSLTGRNTGELFF
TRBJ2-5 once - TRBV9 TGTGCCAGCAGCAGGAGGGGACAGAAAGAGACCCAGTACTTC CASSRRGQKETQYF
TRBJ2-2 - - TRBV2 TGTGCCAGCCACCTGTGGGAGGACGGGGAGCTGTTTTTT CASHLWEDGELFF
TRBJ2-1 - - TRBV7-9 TGTGCCAGCAGCTTAGGGCCGGAGGTGAATGAGCAGTTCTTC CASSLGPEVNEQFF
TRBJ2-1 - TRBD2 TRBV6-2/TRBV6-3 TGTGCCAGCAGTTACGACTACCCCGGGAGGGGGAATGAGCAGTTCTTC CASSYDYPGRGNEQFF
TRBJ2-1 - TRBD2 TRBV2 TGTGCCAGCAGTGGACTAGCGGGAGGCTACAATGAGCAGTTCTTC CASSGLAGGYNEQFF
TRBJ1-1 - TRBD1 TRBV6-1 TGTGCCAGCAGTGAAAGACAGGGATTGAGAACTGAAGCTTTCTTT CASSERQGLRTEAFF
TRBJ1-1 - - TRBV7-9 TGTGCCAGCAGCTTAATGGGGGAGGGACCCTTGAACACTGAAGCTTTCTTT CASSLMGEGPLNTEAFF
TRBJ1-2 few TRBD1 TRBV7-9 TGTGCAAGCCAGGGGGACTATGGCTACACCTTC CASQGDYGYTF
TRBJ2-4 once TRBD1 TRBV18 TGTGCCAGCTCACTGGACAGGCAGGGGAAAAACATTCAGTACTTC CASSLDRQGKNIQYF
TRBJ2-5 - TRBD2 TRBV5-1 TGCGCCAGCAGCTTTGGGGGGGCCCAGTACTTC CASSFGGAQYF
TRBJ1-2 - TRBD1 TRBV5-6 TGTGCCAGCAGCGGGACAGGGGTCTATGGCTACACCTTC CASSGTGVYGYTF
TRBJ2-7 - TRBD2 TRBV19 TGTGCCTCCGGGACTAGCGGATACGAGCAGTACTTC CASGTSGYEQYF
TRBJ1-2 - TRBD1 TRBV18 TGTGCCAGCTCACCAGGGACAGGGGGCTATGGCTACACCTTC CASSPGTGGYGYTF
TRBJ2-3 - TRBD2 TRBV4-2 TGTGCCAGCAGCCAAGTTCTAGCGGGAGGGCCAGATACGCAGTATTTT CASSQVLAGGPDTQYF
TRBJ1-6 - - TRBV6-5 TGTGCCAGCAGTTATGGGCCAAACAATTCACCCCTCCACTTT CASSYGPNNSPLHF
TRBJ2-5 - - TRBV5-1 TGCGCCAGCAGCCGAGACAGCACGCATAGGGAGACCCAGTACTTC CASSRDSTHRETQYF
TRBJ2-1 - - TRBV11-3 TGTGCCAGCAGCTTAGATATAGCAGGGTTGGGATACAATGAGCAGTTCTTC CASSLDIAGLGYNEQFF
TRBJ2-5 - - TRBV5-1 TGCGCCAGCAGCTTGGGAGGGTCAGGAGCACAAGAGACCCAGTACTTC CASSLGGSGAQETQYF
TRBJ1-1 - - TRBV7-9 TGTGCCAGCAGCCCTCTGGCCGTGATGAACACTGAAGCTTTCTTT CASSPLAVMNTEAFF
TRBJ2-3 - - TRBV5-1 TGCGCCAGCAGCCTCTCCCAGGGCACAGATACGCAGTATTTT CASSLSQGTDTQYF
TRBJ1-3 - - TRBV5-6 TGTGCCAGCAGCTTGGTTGTAGGGGATGGAAACACCATATATTTT CASSLVVGDGNTIYF
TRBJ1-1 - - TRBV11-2 TGTGCCAGCAGCTTGCTGGGCCTGGGTTCTGGTGAAGCTTTCTTT CASSLLGLGSGEAFF
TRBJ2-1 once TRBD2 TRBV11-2 TGTGCCAGCAGCTTAGATGCGGGAGGGCCGGGGAATGAGCAGTTCTTC CASSLDAGGPGNEQFF
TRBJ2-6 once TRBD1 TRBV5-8 TGTGCCAGCAGCTTTCTAGGGACAGCCCTCTCTGGGGCCAACGTCCTGACTTTC CASSFLGTALSGANVLTF
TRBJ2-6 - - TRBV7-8 TGTGCCAGCAGCCTACAGGGCCCTGGGGCCAACGTCCTGACTTTC CASSLQGPGANVLTF
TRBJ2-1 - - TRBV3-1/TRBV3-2 TGTGCCAGCAGCTCCCCGGGAAAGGGCTACAATGAGCAGTTCTTC CASSSPGKGYNEQFF
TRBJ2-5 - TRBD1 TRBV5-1 TGCGCCAGCAGCTTGGGACAGGGATTCGGGGAGACCCAGTACTTC CASSLGQGFGETQYF
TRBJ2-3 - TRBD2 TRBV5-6 TGTGCCAGCAGCTTGGCGGTTCTGGGGCGGGGGGGACGAGATACGCAGTATTTT CASSLAVLGRGGRDTQYF
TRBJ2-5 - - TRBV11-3 TGTGCCAGCAGCCAGGCCTCACAAGTAGGAGAGACCCAGTACTTC CASSQASQVGETQYF
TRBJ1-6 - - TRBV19 TGTGCCAGTACCTGGGAGGCGGGGAGGTATTCACCCCTCCACTTT CASTWEAGRYSPLHF
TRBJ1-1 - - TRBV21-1 TGTGCCAGCCGACAGGGTCCAAGACTCCACACTGAAGCTTTCTTT CASRQGPRLHTEAFF
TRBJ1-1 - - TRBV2 TGTGCCAGCAGTGAAGAAGGGGGAACTGAAGCTTTCTTT CASSEEGGTEAFF
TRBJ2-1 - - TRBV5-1 TGCGCCAGCAGCAGCGGGACAACCTACAATGAGCAGTTCTTC CASSSGTTYNEQFF
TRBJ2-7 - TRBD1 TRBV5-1 TGCGCCAGCAGCTTGAACGACAGGGTCAGCGAGCAGTACTTC CASSLNDRVSEQYF
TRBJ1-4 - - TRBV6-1 TGTGCCAGCAGTGAAATGGTGGGCGCAACTAATGAAAAACTGTTTTTT CASSEMVGATNEKLFF
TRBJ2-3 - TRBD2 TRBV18 TGTGCCAGCTCAGCTACGAGCGGGAGAAGATCAGATACGCAGTATTTT CASSATSGRRSDTQYF
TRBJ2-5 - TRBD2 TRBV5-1 TGCGCCAGCAGCTCGTCGATTTACCGGGGACTAGCGGGGGGAGAGACCCAGTACTTC CASSSSIYRGLAGGETQYF
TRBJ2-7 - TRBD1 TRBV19 TGTGCCAGTAGAAGGGGACAGGGGGCGTACGAGCAGTACTTC CASRRGQGAYEQYF
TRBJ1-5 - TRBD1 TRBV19 TGTGCCAGTAGAGGACAGGGGGTTCAGCCCCAGCATTTT CASRGQGVQPQHF
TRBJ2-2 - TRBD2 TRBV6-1 TGTGCCAGCAGTGAAGGGAGACTAGCGGTGAACACCGGGGAGCTGTTTTTT CASSEGRLAVNTGELFF
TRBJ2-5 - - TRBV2 TGTGCCAGCAGTGTCCTAAGAAACCAAGAGACCCAGTACTTC CASSVLRNQETQYF
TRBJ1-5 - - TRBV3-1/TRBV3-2 TGTGCCAGCAGCCAAGAGTCCGGGGATGAGGGCAATCAGCCCCAGCATTTT CASSQESGDEGNQPQHF
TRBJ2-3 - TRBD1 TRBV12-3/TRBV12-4 TGTGCCAGCAGTCGGGGACAGGGTAATACGCAGTATTTT CASSRGQGNTQYF
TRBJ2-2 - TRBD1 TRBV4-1 TGCGCCAGCAGCCTTCAATTTAGACCAGGGGGCGCGGACACCGGGGAGCTGTTTTTT CASSLQFRPGGADTGELFF
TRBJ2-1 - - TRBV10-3 TGTGCCATCAGTGGACCGAACTTTGTGGGGCTTAACAATGAGCAGTTCTTC CAISGPNFVGLNNEQFF
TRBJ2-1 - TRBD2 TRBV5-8 TGTGCCAGCAGCCCTCTCGGGACTAGCGAGAATGAGCAGTTCTTC CASSPLGTSENEQFF
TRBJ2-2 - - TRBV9 TGTGCCAGCAGAAACTTAGCCGACACCGGGGAGCTGTTTTTT CASRNLADTGELFF